Below are 25 T cell receptor beta chains sequenced from a single sample in a study of identical twins. TCRdb passed the 5' RACE reads through MiXCR, listing each CDR3 protein once. The sample has 1,800,000 or so distinct CDR3 sequences, 25% to 35% seen once. Material for sequencing was cord blood. These receptors all come from a newborn girl in good health.

The CDR3 DNA follows: TGTGCCAGCAGCCAAGATGAGGGACCGCTGCAGTACTTC. It codes for CASSQDEGPLQYF. The gene calls are TRBV4-2 and TRBJ2-7; D possibly matches TRBD1 or TRBD2 (5 bases each). V gave up 0 bases and J gave up 9 bases, with 12 bases separating them. CDR1 is LGHNA, CDR2 YNFKEQ, per germline. The CDR3 totals 13 residues.

The chain has TRBV5-1 and TRBJ1-4; D is possibly TRBD1 (5 bases). Germline CDR1 and CDR2: SGHRS and YFSETQ. The CDR3 loop spans 15 amino acids. Trimming removed 4 bases from V and 4 bases from J, with 14 bases in between. The CDR3 region is CASSRDDGRNEKLFF. CDR3 nucleotides: TGCGCCAGCAGCCGGGACGACGGACGTAATGAAAAACTGTTTTTT.

This chain's CDR3 is CASSPLPGTSGRVSEQYF. As DNA, the CDR3 is TGTGCCAGCTCACCACTCCCCGGGACTAGCGGGAGGGTAAGCGAGCAGTACTTC. The chain is built from TRBV18 and TRBJ2-7; 16 bases fit TRBD2. Per germline, CDR1 KGHSH and CDR2 LQKENI. With 1 base clipped from V and 6 bases from J, the junction kept 9 bases outside the gene matches. There are 18 residues in the CDR3. Using reference TRBV18 and TRBJ2-7 for the parts outside the CDR3, the full variable domain is NAGVMQNPRHLVRRRGQEARLRCSPMKGHSHVYWYRQLPEEGLKFMVYLQKENIIDESGMPKERFSAEFPKEGPSILRIQQVVRGDSAAYFCASSPLPGTSGRVSEQYFGPGTRLTVT.

This clonotype has a count of ten or more. The chain combines TRBV10-3 with TRBJ1-2; TRBD1 aligns across 7 bases. CDR3 length: 13 amino acids. Looked up from germline, CDR1 is ENHRY and CDR2 is SYGVKD. V shed 2 bases and J 4 bases; nucleotides not matched to a gene: 1. The CDR3 spells CAISEGQAYGYTF. As DNA, the CDR3 is TGTGCCATCAGTGAGGGACAGGCCTATGGCTACACCTTC.

This chain links TRBV20-1 with TRBJ1-2; D perhaps matches TRBD1 (5 bases). The V and J ends lost 0 bases and 2 bases respectively, with 7 bases between them. The CDR3 is 13 residues long. Germline CDR1 reads DFQATT; CDR2 reads SNEGSKA (reference sequence). The chain's CDR3 is CSARDGQNYGYTF. CDR3 sequence (DNA): TGCAGTGCTAGAGACGGACAAAACTATGGCTACACCTTC.

The rearrangement links TRBV3-1 to TRBJ2-1; D may be TRBD2 (5 bases). The V gene lost 3 bases and the J gene lost 1 base, with 13 bases spanning the gap. Germline V gives CDR1 LGHDT, CDR2 YNNKEL (reference sequence). This CDR3 contains 16 residues. The CDR3 loop reads CASSQSPAGSYNEQFF. The CDR3 DNA reads TGTGCCAGCAGCCAGAGCCCGGCGGGTTCCTACAATGAGCAGTTCTTC.

The chain joins TRBV5-1 to TRBJ2-7; D ambiguous. CDR3 length equals 15 residues. Looked up from germline, CDR1 is SGHRS and CDR2 is YFSETQ. V was trimmed by 4 bases and J by 0 bases, leaving 14 bases between them. This CDR3 reads CASSLRAPSSYEQYF. CDR3 DNA: TGCGCCAGCAGCCTTCGGGCCCCAAGCTCCTACGAGCAGTACTTC.

This rearrangement joins TRBV30 to TRBJ1-5; no reliable D call. V lost 2 bases and J lost 4, with 9 bases in between. The CDR3 is made up of 13 amino acids. The germline gives CDR1 GTSNPN, CDR2 SVGIG (reference sequence). The CDR3 DNA is TGTGCCTGGAGTTTAGATATTAATCAGCCCCAGCATTTT. Residues: CAWSLDINQPQHF.

Details on this clonotype: The junction shows a germline mismatch at one end, possibly a read error. The CDR3 nucleotides are TGTGCCACCTGCAGCCTCAGGTATCCTGAAGCTTTCTTT. Translated, it gives CATCSLRYPEAFF. V is TRBV15 and J is TRBJ1-1; the D is unclear. The CDR3 runs 13 residues. Germline V gives CDR1 LNHNV, CDR2 YYDKDF (reference sequence).

Many counts were recorded for this clonotype. This rearrangement joins TRBV6-5 to TRBJ2-5; 9 bases line up with TRBD1. After removal of 4 bases from V and 3 bases from J, the junction contained 0 bases not matched to a gene. Germline-derived CDR1 and CDR2 are MNHEY and SVGAGI. This CDR3 region has 13 residues. CDR3 region: CASSWDREETQYF. CDR3 coding DNA: TGTGCCAGCAGTTGGGACAGGGAAGAGACCCAGTACTTC.

This clonotype was counted many times. V and J are TRBV5-1 and TRBJ2-3; D possibly corresponds to TRBD1 (6 bases). This CDR3 is 16 amino acids long. In germline, CDR1 is SGHRS, CDR2 YFSETQ. V was cut by 5 bases and J by 0 bases, with 16 bases left in between. The CDR3 protein is CASRPHGQTSTDTQYF. DNA for the CDR3: TGCGCCAGCAGACCACACGGACAGACTAGCACAGATACGCAGTATTTT.

CDR3 bases: TGTGCCAGCAGCTTAGAACGCGGGCATGCCACCTACGAGCAGTACTTC. This encodes CASSLERGHATYEQYF. The chain couples TRBV7-6 to TRBJ2-7, with a possible D match to TRBD2 (5 bases). This CDR3 is 16 amino acids long. Germline V gene lookup returns CDR1 SGHVS and CDR2 FNYEAQ. V was trimmed by 1 base and J by 2 bases, leaving 15 bases between them.

This clonotype was observed a few times. The J gene is TRBJ2-5, the V gene TRBV11-2; the D gene is possibly TRBD1 (5 bases). The V end lost 5 bases, the J end lost 7 bases, and 20 bases lay between the germline ends. The length of the CDR3 is 15 residues. Germline CDR1 SGHAT, CDR2 FQNNGV. The CDR3 is CASSPWGYKKGTQYF. CDR3 nucleotides: TGTGCCAGCAGCCCCTGGGGCTACAAAAAGGGGACCCAGTACTTC.

The chain uses TRBV20-1 and TRBJ1-5; 7 bases line up with TRBD1. The CDR3 totals 16 residues. The germline V gene encodes CDR1 DFQATT and CDR2 SNEGSKA (reference sequence). After removal of 6 bases from V and 0 bases from J, the junction contained 11 bases not matched to a gene. In nucleotides, the CDR3 is TGCAGTGCGAGACAGGGCACCCACCTTAGCAATCAGCCCCAGCATTTT. This gives the protein CSARQGTHLSNQPQHF.

The chain is built from TRBV5-1 and TRBJ2-7; D perhaps matches TRBD2 (7 bases). Germline assignment: CDR1 SGHRS and CDR2 YFSETQ. Trimming removed 6 bases from V and 0 bases from J, with 16 bases in between. There are 15 residues in the CDR3. The CDR3 loop is CASNRAGATSYEQYF. The CDR3 bases are TGCGCCAGCAATCGGGCGGGGGCTACCTCCTACGAGCAGTACTTC.

The chain uses TRBV4-2 and TRBJ2-3; 11 bases are a match to TRBD2. CDR1 and CDR2 (germline): LGHNA, YNFKEQ. This CDR3 comprises 18 residues. Trimming at V came to 1 base and at J to 0 bases, leaving 6 bases not matched to a gene. CDR3 coding DNA: TGTGCCAGCAGCCAAGCTAGCGGGAGGCTCTTGAGCACAGATACGCAGTATTTT. As protein: CASSQASGRLLSTDTQYF.

The chain has TRBV25-1 and TRBJ1-1, with D perhaps TRBD1 (6 bases). The germline gives CDR1 MGHDK, CDR2 SYGVNS. Trimming cost V 4 bases and J 4 bases, with 13 bases left between them. CDR3 length: 14 amino acids. The CDR3 DNA is TGTGCCAGCAGTGCCAGGGGAAGGGGCACTGAAGCTTTCTTT. Translated, it gives CASSARGRGTEAFF.

V usage is TRBV11-2 and J usage is TRBJ2-3; 11 bases fit TRBD2. Trimming cost V 5 bases and J 3 bases; bases outside gene matches: 19. CDR1 is SGHAT and CDR2 is FQNNGV in the germline V gene. The length of the CDR3 is 20 residues. In DNA, the CDR3 is TGTGCCAGCAGCCGCATATCCTCAATAGCGGGGGGGCGGGGGACAGATACGCAGTATTTT. It specifies CASSRISSIAGGRGTDTQYF.

In its sample, this clonotype was seen a few times. The chain recombines TRBV12-3 or TRBV12-4 with TRBJ2-1; 12 bases are shared with TRBD2. V shed 7 bases and J 5 bases; nucleotides not matched to a gene: 3. This CDR3 spans 14 amino acids. The DNA of the CDR3 is TGTGCCAGCACTCGGACTAGCGGGGACAATGAGCAGTTCTTC. This translates into CASTRTSGDNEQFF.

This clonotype has only one observation. CDR3 sequence reads: CSVELPLDNSGNTIYF. The CDR3 bases are TGCAGCGTTGAATTACCCCTAGATAACTCTGGAAACACCATATATTTT. The chain couples TRBV29-1 to TRBJ1-3; D is uncertain. Germline-derived CDR1 and CDR2 are SQVTM and ANQGSEA. Trimming removed 2 bases from V and 0 bases from J, with 14 bases in between. This CDR3 has 16 amino acids. The entire variable domain, with the rest obtained from reference TRBV29-1 and TRBJ1-3, is as follows: SAVISQKPSRDICQRGTSLTIQCQVDSQVTMMFWYRQQPGQSLTLIATANQGSEATYESGFVIDKFPISRPNLTFSTLTVSNMSPEDSSIYLCSVELPLDNSGNTIYFGEGSWLTVV.

The rearrangement joins TRBV7-2 to TRBJ2-5; 9 bases map to TRBD1. V gave up 1 base and J gave up 1 base; unmatched junction bases: 10. This CDR3 region has 18 residues. Germline values: CDR1 SGHTA, CDR2 FQGNSA. CDR3 residues: CASSLGGFGGQGQETQYF. CDR3 DNA: TGTGCCAGCAGCTTAGGGGGGTTTGGGGGACAGGGCCAAGAGACCCAGTACTTC.

This clonotype was picked up one time. A read error may explain this, as a much larger clone is one base away. This sequence joins TRBV21-1 and TRBJ2-7; the table assigns TRBD2, which was not confirmed against the DNA. TRBV21-1 is termed a pseudogene. This CDR3 contains 15 residues. In DNA form, the CDR3 reads TGTGCCAGCAGCAAACTAGCGGGAGTCCAAGAGGCCCAGTACTTC. Encoded protein: CASSKLAGVQEAQYF.

This clonotype came up a few times. The chain couples TRBV5-1 to TRBJ2-7; the D gene could be TRBD1 or TRBD2 (6 bases each). CDR1 and CDR2 (germline): SGHRS, YFSETQ. V was shortened by 1 base and J by 5 bases, with 16 bases between the two germline ends. The CDR3 sequence is 15 residues long. The CDR3 loop reads CASSLTGRSLNEQYF. The CDR3 coding sequence is TGCGCCAGCAGCTTGACAGGGAGGTCTCTAAACGAGCAGTACTTC.

This chain links TRBV15 with TRBJ2-1, with a tentative D call TRBD2 (5 bases). The CDR3 extends over 12 amino acids. Looked up from germline, CDR1 is LNHNV and CDR2 is YYDKDF (reference sequence). V was cut by 0 bases and J by 12 bases, with 9 bases left in between. CDR3: CATSRDIARQFF. The CDR3 DNA sequence: TGTGCCACCAGCAGAGATATAGCGCGGCAGTTCTTC.

The table lists this clonotype with a few counts. The chain couples TRBV24-1 to TRBJ2-1; D call uncertain. The germline V and J ends were trimmed by 5 bases and 5 bases, with 9 bases remaining between them. Germline CDR1 and CDR2: KGHDR and SFDVKD. The CDR3 totals 13 residues. Written as DNA, the CDR3 is TGTGCCACCAGTGCCAGTACCAACAATGAGCAGTTCTTC. It specifies CATSASTNNEQFF.